This T cell receptor beta chain was sequenced during a study of blood T cell repertoires in COVID-19. Trimming at V came to 5 bases and at J to 4 bases, leaving 8 bases not matched to a gene. The CDR3 extends over 17 amino acids. Per germline, CDR1 LGHDT and CDR2 YNNKEL (reference sequence). The cohort comprised adults aged 18 to 89 years residing in around 25 US areas. Membership in each cohort depended on participant-reported clinical history. The study recruited exposed participants who had met a COVID-19 case within 2 weeks before entry. The protocol was immunoSEQ multiplex PCR, while the TCRdb copy is restricted to in-frame clones and leaves out a portion. The sample lists some 300,000 clones, 85% to 95% seen once, with less than 4% in the top ten.

The TCR originated in a woman aged 25-40 years who had been exposed to COVID-19. The sequenced sample was PBMCs or T cells enriched from blood (not recorded which). The chain combines TRBV3-1 (or the pseudogene TRBV3-2) with TRBJ2-6; 10 bases align to TRBD1. The CDR3 loop reads CASSSRDRGWGANVLTF. CDR3 in DNA: TGTGCCAGCAGCTCCCGGGACAGGGGATGGGGGGCCAACGTCCTGACTTTC.